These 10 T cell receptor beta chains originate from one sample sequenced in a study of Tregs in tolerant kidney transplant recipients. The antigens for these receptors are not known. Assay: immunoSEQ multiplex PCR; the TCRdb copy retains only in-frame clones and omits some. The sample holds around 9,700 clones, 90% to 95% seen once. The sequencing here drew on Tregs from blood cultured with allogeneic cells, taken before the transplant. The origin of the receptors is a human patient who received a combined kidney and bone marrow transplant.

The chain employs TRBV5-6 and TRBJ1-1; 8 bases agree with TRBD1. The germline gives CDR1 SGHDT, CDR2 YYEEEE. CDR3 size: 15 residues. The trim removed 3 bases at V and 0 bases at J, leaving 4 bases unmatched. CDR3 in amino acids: CASSWGTGMNTEAFF. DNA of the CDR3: TGTGCCAGCAGCTGGGGGACAGGTATGAACACTGAAGCTTTCTTT.

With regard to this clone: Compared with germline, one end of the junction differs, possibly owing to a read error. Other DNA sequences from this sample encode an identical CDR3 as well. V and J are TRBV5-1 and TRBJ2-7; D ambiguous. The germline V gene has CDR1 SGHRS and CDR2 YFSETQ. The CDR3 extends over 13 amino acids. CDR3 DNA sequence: TGCGCCAGCAGCTTGGCCTGGGGTTACGAGCAGTACTTT. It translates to CASSLAWGYEQYF. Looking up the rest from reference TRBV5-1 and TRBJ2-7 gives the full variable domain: KAGVTQTPRYLIKTRGQQVTLSCSPISGHRSVSWYQQTPGQGLQFLFEYFSETQRNKGNFPGRFSGRQFSNSRSEMNVSTLELGDSALYLCASSLAWGYEQYFGPGTRLTVT.

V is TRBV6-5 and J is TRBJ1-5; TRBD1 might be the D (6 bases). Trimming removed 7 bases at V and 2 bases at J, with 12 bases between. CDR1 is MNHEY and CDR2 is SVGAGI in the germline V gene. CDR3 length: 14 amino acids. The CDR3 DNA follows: TGTGCCAGCAACTCAGGGGCGGGCAATCAGCCCCAGCATTTT. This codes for CASNSGAGNQPQHF.

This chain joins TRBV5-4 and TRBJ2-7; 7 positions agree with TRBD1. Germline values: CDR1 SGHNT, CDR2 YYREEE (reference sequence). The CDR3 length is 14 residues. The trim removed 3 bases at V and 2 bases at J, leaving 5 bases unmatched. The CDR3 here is CASSSSGGTYEQYF. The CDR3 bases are TGTGCCAGCAGCTCCTCAGGGGGTACCTACGAGCAGTACTTC. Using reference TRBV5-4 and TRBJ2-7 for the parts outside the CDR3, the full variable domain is ETGVTQSPTHLIKTRGQQVTLRCSSQSGHNTVSWYQQALGQGPQFIFQYYREEENGRGNFPPRFSGLQFPNYSSELNVNALELDDSALYLCASSSSGGTYEQYFGPGTRLTVT.

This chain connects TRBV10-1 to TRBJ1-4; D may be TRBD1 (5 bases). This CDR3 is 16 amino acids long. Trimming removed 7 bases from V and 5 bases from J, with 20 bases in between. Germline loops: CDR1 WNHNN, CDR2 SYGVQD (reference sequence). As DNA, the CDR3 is TGCGCCAGCACAAAACTTTCGGGACTAACAAATGAAAAACTGTTTTTT. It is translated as CASTKLSGLTNEKLFF.

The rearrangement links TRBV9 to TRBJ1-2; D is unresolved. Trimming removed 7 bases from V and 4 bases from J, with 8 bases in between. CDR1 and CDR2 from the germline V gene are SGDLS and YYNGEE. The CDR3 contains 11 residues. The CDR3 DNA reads TGTGCCAGCTCATCCCTCTATGGCTACACCTTC. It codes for CASSSLYGYTF. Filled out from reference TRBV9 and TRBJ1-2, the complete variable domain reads DSGVTQTPKHLITATGQRVTLRCSPRSGDLSVYWYQQSLDQGLQFLIQYYNGEERAKGNILERFSAQQFPDLHSELNLSSLELGDSALYFCASSSLYGYTFGSGTRLTVV.

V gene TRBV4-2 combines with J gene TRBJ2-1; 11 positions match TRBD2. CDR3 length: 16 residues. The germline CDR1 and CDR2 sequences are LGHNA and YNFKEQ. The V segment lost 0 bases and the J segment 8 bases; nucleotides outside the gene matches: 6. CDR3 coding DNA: TGTGCCAGCAGCCAAGATGGACTAGCGGGTGAGGATGAGCAGTTCTTC. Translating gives CASSQDGLAGEDEQFF.

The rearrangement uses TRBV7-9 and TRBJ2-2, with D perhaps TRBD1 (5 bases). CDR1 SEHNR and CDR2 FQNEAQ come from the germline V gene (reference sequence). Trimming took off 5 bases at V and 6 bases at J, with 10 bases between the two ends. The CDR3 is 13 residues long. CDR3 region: CASSLDSPGELFF. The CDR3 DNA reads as TGTGCCAGCAGCCTAGACAGTCCCGGGGAGCTGTTTTTT. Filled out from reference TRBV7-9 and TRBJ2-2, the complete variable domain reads DTGVSQNPRHKITKRGQNVTFRCDPISEHNRLYWYRQTLGQGPEFLTYFQNEAQLEKSRLLSDRFSAERPKGSFSTLEIQRTEQGDSAMYLCASSLDSPGELFFGEGSRLTVL.

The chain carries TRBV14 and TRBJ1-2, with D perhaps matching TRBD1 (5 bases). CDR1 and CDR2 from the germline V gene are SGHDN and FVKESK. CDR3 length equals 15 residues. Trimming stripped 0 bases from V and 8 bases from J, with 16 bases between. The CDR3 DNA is TGTGCCAGCAGCCAAGAGATAGTAGGGGCTAACGGCTACACCTTC. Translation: CASSQEIVGANGYTF.

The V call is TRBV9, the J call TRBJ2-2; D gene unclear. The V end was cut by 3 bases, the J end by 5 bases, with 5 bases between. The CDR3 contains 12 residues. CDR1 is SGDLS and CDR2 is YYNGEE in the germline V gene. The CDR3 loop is CASSEITGELFF. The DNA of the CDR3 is TGTGCCAGCAGCGAAATAACCGGGGAGCTGTTTTTT.